These T cell receptor beta chains were read from a single sample in a study of chemoradiotherapy in HPV16-positive cancers. Some clones are missing from TCRdb's copy, which holds only in-frame ones; the method was immunoSEQ multiplex PCR. The sample shows 9,900 or so clones, approximately 80% of them seen only once. Here the sequenced sample was tumor tissue, taken from a patient who underwent chemoradiotherapy. The receptors shown here come from a human donor with HPV-associated anogenital cancer. Each CDR3 is given with its conserved first and last residue. A D gene is named only where the DNA matches it firmly. A row's size may be missing; if present it is once, few, many or a size class.

cdr3_length,j_call,d_call,v_call,clone_size,cdr3_nt,cdr3_aa
13,TRBJ1-6,-,TRBV19,-,TGTGCCAGTAGTACCCGGGACGCTCTTCCCCTCCACTTT,CASSTRDALPLHF
13,TRBJ1-1,-,TRBV15,-,TGTGCCACCAGCAGACAGGGGAACACTGAAGCTTTCTTT,CATSRQGNTEAFF
15,TRBJ1-2,TRBD1,TRBV28,-,TGTGCCAGCAAGGGACAGGGCTATCCTAACTATGGCTACACCTTC,CASKGQGYPNYGYTF
14,TRBJ1-4,TRBD1,TRBV30,-,TGTGCCTGGAGTTCGTGGACAGGGGATGAAAAACTGTTTTTT,CAWSSWTGDEKLFF
13,TRBJ2-1,-,TRBV7-3,once,TGTGCCAGCAGCTCCCGACAGGCCAATGAGCAGTTCTTC,CASSSRQANEQFF
15,TRBJ2-2,TRBD2,TRBV5-1,-,TGCGCCAGCAGCGGACGGGAGGGTAACACCGGGGAGCTGTTTTTT,CASSGREGNTGELFF
13,TRBJ2-1,-,TRBV6-5,-,TGTGCCAGCAGAGGCCCGGGGCCCAATGAGCAGTTCTTC,CASRGPGPNEQFF
14,TRBJ1-2,-,TRBV6-6,-,TGTGCCAGCAGTTTAGACAGCATCTACTATGGCTACACCTTC,CASSLDSIYYGYTF
15,TRBJ1-1,-,TRBV5-1,-,TGCGCCAGCAGTCGGGACGGGGTAGAGAACACTGAAGCTTTCTTT,CASSRDGVENTEAFF
16,TRBJ2-6,-,TRBV15,-,TGTGCCACCAGCAGCGGACTGGGAACTGGGGCCAACGTCCTGACTTTC,CATSSGLGTGANVLTF
17,TRBJ1-4,TRBD1,TRBV4-1,once,TGCGCCAGCAGCCAAGATAAGGGGACAGGGGTAAATGAAAAACTGTTTTTT,CASSQDKGTGVNEKLFF
11,TRBJ2-5,-,TRBV30,-,TGTGCCTGGTTTAGTCTGGAGACCCAGTACTTC,CAWFSLETQYF
12,TRBJ1-2,-,TRBV5-1,-,TGCGCCAGCAGCTTGTCGCAGTATGGCTACACCTTC,CASSLSQYGYTF
16,TRBJ2-5,TRBD2,TRBV2,-,TGTGCCAGCAGTGAAGCTCCTAGCGGGGGAAGGGAGACCCAGTACTTC,CASSEAPSGGRETQYF
15,TRBJ2-1,TRBD1,TRBV12-5,-,TGTGCTAGTGGTTCCGGGACAGAGGTACAAGATGAGCAGTTCTTC,CASGSGTEVQDEQFF
15,TRBJ2-3,-,TRBV28,-,TGTGCCAGCACCCGGACCTGGAGTCGTGCAGATACGCAGTATTTT,CASTRTWSRADTQYF
18,TRBJ1-6,-,TRBV7-2,-,TGTGCCAGCAGCTCAAAGCCGTCCCAGAGCTCCTATAATTCACCCCTCCACTTT,CASSSKPSQSSYNSPLHF
15,TRBJ2-1,TRBD1,TRBV28,-,TGTGCCAGCAGTCCGATGACAGGGGCGGGCAATGAGCAGTTCTTC,CASSPMTGAGNEQFF
13,TRBJ1-5,TRBD1,TRBV19,-,TGTGCCAGTAGTGGGACAGGGAATCAGCCCCAGCATTTT,CASSGTGNQPQHF
13,TRBJ2-5,-,TRBV5-6,-,TGTGCCAGCAGCTTGGCGTCTGGAGAGACCCAGTACTTC,CASSLASGETQYF
15,TRBJ1-2,-,TRBV6-5,-,TGTGCCAGCAGGACCACCAGGGTCCTCTACTATGGCTACACCTTC,CASRTTRVLYYGYTF
14,TRBJ1-2,-,TRBV5-4,-,TGTGCCAGCAGCTTGGCTGGAGTGGGGTATGGCTACACCTTC,CASSLAGVGYGYTF
16,TRBJ2-7,TRBD1,TRBV4-1,-,TGCGCCAGCAGCCAAGATAAGGACAGGAGCTCCTACGAGCAGTACTTC,CASSQDKDRSSYEQYF
12,TRBJ2-5,TRBD1,TRBV28,-,TGTGCCAGCAGGGACAGGGGGGAGACCCAGTACTTC,CASRDRGETQYF
16,TRBJ1-6,-,TRBV5-1,-,TGCGCCAGCAGCCCGTCGGGGGAGGGTGCCGGTTCACCCCTCCACTTT,CASSPSGEGAGSPLHF
14,TRBJ2-1,-,TRBV12-5,-,TGTGCTAGTGGTCTCCCCCCAGTCTACAATGAGCAGTTCTTC,CASGLPPVYNEQFF
14,TRBJ1-5,TRBD1,TRBV19,-,TGTGCCAGTAGTTGGACAGGGGCCAATCAGCCCCAGCATTTT,CASSWTGANQPQHF
14,TRBJ2-2,-,TRBV27,-,TGTGCCAGCAGTTTACACTTGCCCACCGGGGAGCTGTTTTTT,CASSLHLPTGELFF
16,TRBJ1-5,-,TRBV5-5,-,TGTGCCAGCAGCTTGAGAGCAGGGGATAGCAATCAGCCCCAGCATTTT,CASSLRAGDSNQPQHF
14,TRBJ2-5,TRBD1,TRBV29-1,-,TGCAGCGTTGATTCCCCAGGGGGCAGTAGGACCCAGTACTTC,CSVDSPGGSRTQYF
13,TRBJ2-1,TRBD2,TRBV2,-,TGTGCCAGCCGGGGAGGGATCGACAATGAGCAGTTCTTC,CASRGGIDNEQFF
15,TRBJ1-1,-,TRBV5-1,-,TGCGCCAGCAGCTTTGAGGGACCCAGGGGCACTGAAGCTTTCTTT,CASSFEGPRGTEAFF
14,TRBJ2-5,-,TRBV5-1,-,TGCGCCAGCAGCGCAACCGGGGGGCAGGAGACCCAGTACTTC,CASSATGGQETQYF
15,TRBJ2-7,-,TRBV11-3,-,TGTGCCAGCAGCTTAAGGGGGTCCGTCATCGACGAGCAGTACTTC,CASSLRGSVIDEQYF
14,TRBJ1-5,-,TRBV27,-,TGTGCCAGCAGTTTGAGGGGCAACAATCAGCCCCAGCATTTT,CASSLRGNNQPQHF
16,TRBJ1-1,-,TRBV7-3,few,TGTGCCAGCAGCCCTTCCGGAACATGGACCCCCACTGAAGCTTTCTTT,CASSPSGTWTPTEAFF
15,TRBJ1-1,TRBD1,TRBV9,-,TGTGCCAGCAGCCCGTTGGACAGGTTGAACACTGAAGCTTTCTTT,CASSPLDRLNTEAFF
14,TRBJ2-5,-,TRBV7-6,once,TGTGCCAGCAGCTTAACGGGGGCCCAAGAGACCCAGTACTTC,CASSLTGAQETQYF
14,TRBJ1-5,TRBD1,TRBV2,-,TGTGCCAGCTTAGAGGGACAGGAGGATCAGCCCCAGCATTTT,CASLEGQEDQPQHF
15,TRBJ2-7,-,TRBV27,few,TGTGCCAGCAGTTTTCACCGGTTGGGGGGCCACGAGCAGTACTTC,CASSFHRLGGHEQYF
13,TRBJ2-2,-,TRBV18,-,TGTGCCAGCTCCCTAGCCAACACCGGGGAGCTGTTTTTT,CASSLANTGELFF
18,TRBJ1-6,-,TRBV7-8,-,TGTGCCAGCAGGTTATTAGGGCCGCCCGGACCGAGAGGGGCACCCCTCCACTTT,CASRLLGPPGPRGAPLHF
14,TRBJ1-1,-,TRBV19,-,TGTGCCAGTAGTACTGGACGGAGGAACACTGAAGCTTTCTTT,CASSTGRRNTEAFF
13,TRBJ2-3,-,TRBV9,-,TGTGCCAGCAGCGTCCCAAATAGGGATACGCAGTATTTT,CASSVPNRDTQYF
12,TRBJ2-7,-,TRBV5-6,-,TGTGCCAGCAGCACGACCCGGGGCGAGCAGTACTTC,CASSTTRGEQYF
15,TRBJ2-7,TRBD1,TRBV10-1,-,TGCGCCAGCAGCTACGGACAGGGGCTACGTAGCGAGCAGTACTTC,CASSYGQGLRSEQYF
15,TRBJ1-2,TRBD1,TRBV7-2,-,TGTGCCAGCAGCTTAAAAGGACAGGGGGCGCATGGCTACACCTTC,CASSLKGQGAHGYTF
12,TRBJ2-7,-,TRBV19,-,TGTGCCAGTAGTATGATGGGTTTGGAGCAGTACTTC,CASSMMGLEQYF
14,TRBJ1-2,-,TRBV2,-,TGTGCCAGCAGACACCCTTGGTGGGGGGATGGCTACACCTTC,CASRHPWWGDGYTF
12,TRBJ2-7,-,TRBV6-1,-,TGTGCCAGCAGCGGCACTAGGGCCGAGCAGTACTTC,CASSGTRAEQYF
15,TRBJ2-7,-,TRBV5-6,-,TGTGCCAGCAGCTTGCGGTCGATAGGAACCTACGAGCAGTACTTC,CASSLRSIGTYEQYF
17,TRBJ1-5,-,TRBV28,once,TGTGCCAGCAGCAGGGCCCCGGTGGGGGTAGTGGACCAGCCCCAGCATTTT,CASSRAPVGVVDQPQHF
13,TRBJ2-2,-,TRBV5-1,-,TGCGCCAGCAGCTTGGGCACAACCGGGGAGCTGTTTTTT,CASSLGTTGELFF
13,TRBJ2-1,-,TRBV5-4,-,TGTGCCAGCAGCTTGGCGGACGCAAATGAGCAGTTCTTC,CASSLADANEQFF
15,TRBJ2-7,-,TRBV5-4,-,TGTGCCAGCAGCTTGTCTTCGTTGACAGCCTACGAGCAGTACTTC,CASSLSSLTAYEQYF